This T cell receptor (beta chain) was identified in a study of cytomegalovirus exposure and HLA in healthy donors. Across the study: Earlier, fewer than 130 million unique TCR beta sequences were recovered from about 200 million T cells by an analysis. Study results and caveats: Researchers reported from a later analysis that most CMV-associated TCR beta chains appeared HLA-restricted. When analyzed later, a missense DCLRE1C variant was found to be linked to TCR beta V- and J-gene trimming.

It was healthy bone marrow donors who served as donors. Primers included in the PCR were 60 Vbeta and 13 Jbeta primers. Produced via immunoSEQ multiplex PCR; TCRdb's table is partial and in-frame only. Of 180,000 or so clones listed, 70% to 80% are singletons. In its sample, this clone was seen once. Its antigen is as yet unknown. The germline CDR1 and CDR2 sequences are SGHTA and FQGNSA. Trimming shortened V by 5 bases and J by 13 bases, and 15 bases separated the two germline ends. The CDR3 extends over 12 amino acids. The receptor was derived from a woman aged 25 to 39 in good health and CMV-seropositive. V is TRBV7-2 and J is TRBJ2-1; TRBD1 is a possible D gene (6 bases). Sequencing was performed on PBMCs. The CDR3 region is CASSGSGVVQFF. The CDR3 coding sequence is TGTGCCAGCAGCGGGTCAGGGGTAGTACAGTTCTTC. Filled out from reference TRBV7-2 and TRBJ2-1, the complete variable domain reads GAGVSQSPSNKVTEKGKDVELRCDPISGHTALYWYRQSLGQGLEFLIYFQGNSAPDKSGLPSDRFSAERTGGSVSTLTIQRTQQEDSAVYLCASSGSGVVQFFGPGTRLTVL.